This TCR beta chain comes out of a study of neurological immune-mediated disorders. Study-wide results and caveats: Private repertoires in all groups were suggested, as expanded clones shared no CDR3 amino acid sequences across subjects.

TCRdb re-derived calls from the 5' RACE reads in MiXCR, one entry per CDR3 protein. The table has 55,000 or so distinct CDR3 sequences, more than 4% seen once. CDR1 and CDR2 (germline): DFQATT, SNEGSKA (reference sequence). The junction had 4 bases not matched to a gene; V was cut back by 1 base and J by 2 bases. The CDR3 length is 14 residues. This clonotype occurred many times. Its antigen is as yet unknown. Sequencing used PBMCs. V usage is TRBV20-1 and J usage is TRBJ2-7; 8 bases agree with TRBD1. The clonotype comes from a man over 45 with multiple sclerosis. CDR3 sequence (DNA): TGCAGTGCTAGAGGGGGACAGGACCCCTACGAGCAGTACTTC. As protein: CSARGGQDPYEQYF.